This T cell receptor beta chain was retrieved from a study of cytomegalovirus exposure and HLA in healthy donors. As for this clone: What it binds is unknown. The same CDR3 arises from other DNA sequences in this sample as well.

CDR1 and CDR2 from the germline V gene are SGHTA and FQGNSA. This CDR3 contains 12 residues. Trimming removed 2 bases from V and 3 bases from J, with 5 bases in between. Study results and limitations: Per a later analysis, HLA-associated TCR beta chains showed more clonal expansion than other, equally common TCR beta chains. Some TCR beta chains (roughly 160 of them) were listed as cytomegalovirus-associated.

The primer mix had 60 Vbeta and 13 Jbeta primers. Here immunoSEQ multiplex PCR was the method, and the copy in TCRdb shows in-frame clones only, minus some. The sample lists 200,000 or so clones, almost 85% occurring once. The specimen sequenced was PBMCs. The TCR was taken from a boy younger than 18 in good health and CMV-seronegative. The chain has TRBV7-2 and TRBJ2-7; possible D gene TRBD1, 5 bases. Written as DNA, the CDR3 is TGTGCCAGCAGCTTAACAGGCTACGAGCAGTACTTC. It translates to CASSLTGYEQYF. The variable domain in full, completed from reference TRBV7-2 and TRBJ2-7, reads GAGVSQSPSNKVTEKGKDVELRCDPISGHTALYWYRQSLGQGLEFLIYFQGNSAPDKSGLPSDRFSAERTGGSVSTLTIQRTQQEDSAVYLCASSLTGYEQYFGPGTRLTVT.